This TCR beta chain is drawn from a study of CD8+ T cells in alopecia areata. Germline CDR1 SNHLY, CDR2 FYNNEI. With V trimmed by 6 bases and J by 1 base, 5 bases remained unmatched. The CDR3 loop spans 15 amino acids. Findings of the study overall: Any link of baseline CD8+ expansion to response, resting on one nonresponder, remains uncertain. Compared with normal scalp, lesional scalp had higher clonality and more expanded CD8+ clones.

A remark on this clone: Its antigen is not identified.

Described treatment: oral pan-JAK inhibitor, 5-10 mg twice daily. From PBMCs, CD4+ and CD8+ T cells were sorted. Reverse transcription of extracted RNA yielded cDNA, which provided the sequencing template. Some clones are missing from TCRdb's copy, which holds only in-frame ones; the method was immunoSEQ multiplex PCR. The table has 110,000 to 150,000 clones, around half seen once. The receptor comes from a human donor with alopecia areata. The source material was CD8+ T cells sorted from blood, sampled at week 4, from a patient treated with tofacitinib. The genes are TRBV2 and TRBJ2-2; 7 positions agree with TRBD2. CDR3 amino acids: CASREASGNTGELFF. CDR3 bases: TGTGCCAGCAGGGAGGCTAGCGGGAACACCGGGGAGCTGTTTTTT.